This is a list of T cell receptor beta chains from one sample in a study of identical twins. TCRdb re-analysed the 5' RACE reads in MiXCR, keeping a single row per CDR3 protein. The profile covers around 490,000 distinct CDR3 sequences, with 13% to 15% appearing a single time and around 0.4% taken by the ten largest. A further study also used this sample, focusing on yellow fever vaccine responses in identical twins.

The sample consisted of CD4+ T cells sorted from blood. The source of these receptors is a woman between 18 and 29 years old in good health. CDR3s include the opening cysteine and the closing phenylalanine or tryptophan.

j_call v_call cdr3_aa
TRBJ2-7 TRBV2 CGGNYRGDGEQYF
TRBJ2-6 TRBV23-1 CASSHGTLSGANVLTF
TRBJ2-7 TRBV20-1 CSARGVYTSYEQYF
TRBJ1-5 TRBV2 CASTPGNSNQPQHF
TRBJ1-6 TRBV6-5 CASSYSKGARVNSPLHF
TRBJ2-1 TRBV29-1 CSVSGLAGGPGQFF
TRBJ2-2 TRBV10-1 CASSEAGGNTGELFF
TRBJ2-1 TRBV29-1 CSVEWGRGGPNEQFF
TRBJ2-7 TRBV7-2 CASSRVGASGSYEQYF
TRBJ2-1 TRBV14 CASSHARWGDYEQFF
TRBJ1-6 TRBV3-1 CASSPRSLNSPLHF
TRBJ2-1 TRBV29-1 CSGSRVDEQFF
TRBJ2-5 TRBV29-1 CSVGGYGETQYF
TRBJ2-3 TRBV3-1 CASSQDTPASGRSTDTQYF
TRBJ2-1 TRBV4-1 CASSQVGRGSNNEQFF
TRBJ2-5 TRBV12-3/TRBV12-4 CASTSGGAPKTQYF
TRBJ2-6 TRBV11-2 CASSLEGEAGANVLTF
TRBJ2-3 TRBV20-1 CSARDPNGGSRADTQYF
TRBJ1-2 TRBV2 CASSPGTGDGGYTF
TRBJ1-1 TRBV11-1 CASSPGGQTEAFF
TRBJ2-1 TRBV6-1 CASSEARTSHEQFF
TRBJ1-2 TRBV2 CASIGTGWIDGYTF
TRBJ2-3 TRBV5-8 CASSLRGLYPGTDTQYF
TRBJ2-3 TRBV12-3/TRBV12-4 CASRTAWGTDTQYF
TRBJ1-1 TRBV6-1 CASRTGFGTEAFF
TRBJ2-1 TRBV20-1 CSARAGHNEQFF
TRBJ2-2 TRBV20-1 CSARAHANTGELFF
TRBJ1-2 TRBV10-2 CASSEAASSGGYTF
TRBJ2-3 TRBV18 CASSQADYTDTQYF
TRBJ2-7 TRBV3-1 CASSPGTGEYEQYF
TRBJ2-1 TRBV7-2 CASSLAAATYNEQFF
TRBJ1-5 TRBV27 CASRTRGQGFQPQHF
TRBJ2-3 TRBV6-4 CASSDSGGSADTQYF
TRBJ2-7 TRBV25-1 CASSGTETYEQYF
TRBJ1-1 TRBV10-3 CAISESGSTEAFF
TRBJ2-5 TRBV3-1 CASSLGLSAKETQYF
TRBJ2-1 TRBV2 CASRQGARSYNEQFF
TRBJ2-1 TRBV25-1 CASSEDYEQFF
TRBJ2-2 TRBV28 CASSLWQGNTGELFF
TRBJ1-2 TRBV4-1 CASSQDMGWRYGYTF
TRBJ2-3 TRBV20-1 CSARADTQYF
TRBJ2-7 TRBV2 CASSNPLQGYEQYF
TRBJ2-1 TRBV28 CASSLLGTSLSNEQFF
TRBJ1-1 TRBV5-6 CASSLGQGAEAFF
TRBJ2-5 TRBV10-3 CAIRWEAGETQYF
TRBJ2-1 TRBV5-1 CASSTQPRGVAGTYNEQFF
TRBJ2-3 TRBV5-5 CASRTTDWKITDTQYF
TRBJ1-5 TRBV10-3 CAIWTGAVGRPQHF
TRBJ2-1 TRBV20-1 CSAIVSGQYNEQFF
TRBJ2-7 TRBV9 CASSTTGTSSSYEQYF
TRBJ2-1 TRBV12-3/TRBV12-4 CASSSNPGLGSYNEQFF